This paragraph covers one TCR beta chain sequence. Its antigen is not known. Profiled with immunoSEQ multiplex PCR; TCRdb holds only in-frame clones, not every one. The sample records over 10,000 clones, approximately 85% being singletons. The entry originates in a study of tumor-infiltrating lymphocytes in localized non-small cell lung cancer. Overall study results and limits: Technical variation could not be separated from intratumor heterogeneity here. TCRbeta sequencing showed higher T cell infiltration in tumors than uninvolved lung.

CDR1 is SGHDN and CDR2 is FVKESK in the germline V gene. V was clipped by 0 bases and J by 7 bases, with 0 bases between them. There are 11 residues in the CDR3. Input material: uninvolved lung tissue not adjacent to the tumor. The V and J genes are TRBV14 and TRBJ1-4, with no clear D. The sequence was collected from a human donor with non-small cell lung cancer. CDR3 sequence (DNA): TGTGCCAGCAGCCAAGATGAAAAACTGTTTTTT. Its protein is CASSQDEKLFF.